This T cell receptor beta chain was sequenced during a study of response to subunit inactivated influenza vaccine. Findings and caveats of the study: Authors suggested few new T cells are recruited by each seasonal influenza vaccination.

TCRdb independently ran MiXCR on the RT-PCR reads; one entry per CDR3 protein. The repertoire consists of 200,000 to 250,000 distinct CDR3 sequences, with 10% to 15% occurring once and the leading ten covering approximately 7.8%. V lost 3 bases and J 7 bases, leaving 13 bases between the germline ends. Germline V gene data show CDR1 as DFQATT and CDR2 as SNEGSKA (reference sequence). This CDR3 is built from 13 residues. Only a few counts were recorded for this clonotype. Its antigen is undetermined. The chain joins TRBV20-1 to TRBJ2-1; TRBD2 might be the D (6 bases). The sample in question was non-naive T cells sorted from PBMCs, obtained 14 to 15 days before vaccination. The TCR comes from a man aged 50 to 60 who received an inactivated influenza vaccine. The CDR3 DNA is TGCAGTGCTAGTTCGGGACTCACGAATGAGCAGTTCTTC. Encoded protein: CSASSGLTNEQFF.